This T cell receptor (beta chain) came from a study of blood T cells in healthy people across ages. PCR was performed a second time for roughly 7 to 12 cycles using a sample-barcoded 5' primer and a J-beta primer mix. In TCRdb, the 5' RACE reads were re-called with MiXCR into one record per CDR3 protein. The sample has around 1,900,000 distinct CDR3 sequences, around 40% seen once. Findings of the study overall: Compared with aged donors, long-lived donors showed fewer expanded clones, suggesting selection. Observed TCR beta diversity showed a strong correlation with the percentage of naive T cells as measured by flow cytometry.

CDR3 size: 14 residues. The V segment lost 5 bases and the J segment 6 bases; nucleotides outside the gene matches: 2. This clonotype showed up just a few times. The antigen remains undetermined. The specimen sequenced was blood. This chain uses TRBV12-3 or TRBV12-4 with TRBJ2-1, with 12 nucleotides matching TRBD2. This TCR was sampled from a human donor in good health. The CDR3 loop is CASSQTSGSNEQFF. The CDR3 nucleotides are TGTGCCAGCAGTCAGACTAGCGGGAGCAATGAGCAGTTCTTC.